This TCR beta chain was found in a study of vaccination and CD4 T cells after COVID-19 (dated 2022 in TCRdb). About the study as a whole: The convalescent cohort comprised six males and four females, including two Hispanic individuals, seven Caucasians, two Asians and one multiracial person. In control cultures, a CEFX viral epitope pool was used as positive control, an HIV-1 Nef peptide pool was used as negative control, or no peptide was added. In over 8 COVID-19 convalescent patients and a handful of infection-naive healthy vaccine recipients, researchers compared the spike-specific CD4+ TCR repertoire from before mRNA vaccination with the repertoire from after. Memory CD4+ T cell crossreactivity between SARS-CoV-2 and common cold coronavirus spike proteins was assessed at the TCR clonotype level in an earlier paper using these donors. Post-vaccine blood samples were obtained a median of approximately 74 days after the second vaccine dose, with a range of about 12 to 241 days. Post-COVID blood samples were collected from convalescent patients a median of around 100 days after diagnosis, with a range of roughly 35 to 161 days. Two doses of either the Pfizer-BioNTech BNT162b2 vaccine (n=8) or the Moderna mRNA-1273 vaccine (n=2) were administered to participants. For stimulating the cultures, overlapping spike peptide pools were used, derived from SARS-CoV-2 as well as from the common cold coronaviruses HCoV-NL63, HCoV-OC43 and HCoV-229E. Results the study describes overall, beyond this receptor: In convalescent patients, a median around 85% of post-vaccine SARS-CoV-2-reactive clones were detected only after vaccination, and vaccine-specific priming was suggested by this finding. An increase in the median number of SARS-CoV-2-reactive clonotypes from 20 to 25 after infection to some 40 after vaccination was observed, but the change was not found to be significant. Of the vaccine-specific clones in convalescent patients, 304 of 307, or nearly all, reacted only to SARS-CoV-2 spike and did not cross-react with common cold coronaviruses. Only a relatively small number of convalescent patients were included in the study, and early timepoints following natural infection were not analyzed.

Read against the paper, the sample's treatment or condition label means: approximately 10-day PBMC culture with coronavirus spike peptide pools or control peptides (ViraFEST assay). CD4+ T cells from unexposed donors were collected before the COVID-19 pandemic (2011-2018). The ViraFEST assay was used in the study, in which antigen-specific T cells were expanded with peptide pools and expanded clonotypes were subsequently identified by TCR sequencing. Each well held millions of PBMCs cultured with approximately 10 ug/ml peptide pools in IMDM containing approximately 4.8% human AB serum and roughly 10 IU/ml IL-2. Half of the culture medium was replaced with fresh IL-2-containing medium on days 3 and 7. Once the cells had been in culture for around nine days, the EasySep CD4+ T cell isolation kit was used to isolate CD4+ T cells by negative selection. Unexposed donor CD4+ T cells were tested for reactivity to SARS-CoV-2 S and N and four common cold coronavirus spike pools, as cell number allowed. Ficoll-Paque Plus gradient centrifugation was used to isolate PBMCs from whole blood, and the isolated PBMCs were then either used fresh or cryopreserved at -140C. In general, triplicate wells were set up for every culture condition. The leukapheresis product for the unexposed donors was obtained through commercial purchase.

The library relied on PCR. DNA from cultured CD4+ T cells was subjected to TCR sequencing with the Oncomine TCR Beta short-read assay at the Johns Hopkins FTIC core. Genomic DNA was extracted from the cultured CD4+ T cells with the QIAamp micro DNA kit. Oncomine TCR Beta libraries from cultured CD4+ T cells were pooled with unique dual indexes and sequenced on an Illumina iSeq 100. Per the authors' processing: Non-productive sequences were removed, and CDR3s not starting with C, not ending with F or W, or shorter than 7 amino acids were discarded. The MANAFEST web application was used to identify antigen-specific clonotypes by comparing peptide-stimulated wells against reference wells and other culture wells. For a clone to be called positive, the clone needed an FDR below 0.05, an odds ratio above 5, and a productive frequency above 0.1% in at least two of three replicate wells. Clonotypes that were significantly expanded in both SARS-CoV-2 spike wells and at least one common cold coronavirus spike condition were defined as cross-reactive. CDR3 homology was assessed with Levenshtein distances (stringdist) and unrooted phylogenetic trees (ape) in R version 3.6.1. The public sequencing data were trimmed at Q25 with fastp and processed into clonotypes with MiXCR by TCRdb, which kept only in-frame beta chains. CDR3 protein duplicates are merged, each entry listing the most common genes and DNA. It is TCRdb's table, rather than the study itself, that gives the V and J calls and clone size. The sample table lists 7,000 to 10,000 distinct CDR3 sequences, about 48% of them with a count of one. The ten largest account for approximately 20% of the sample.

In the case of this clonotype: This clone's antigen is unknown. No base qualities exist here, and no much larger clone lies one base off it.

V and J lose 6 bases and 5 bases, and a span of 11 bases separates them. The CDR3 holds 12 amino acids from the cysteine to the phenylalanine. Solely the CDR3 DNA is kept, with 36 bases framed from the first base. Based on the germline V gene, the CDR1 and CDR2 sequences are MNHNS and SASEGT. The receptor was isolated from a human donor in good health. Sequencing was done on a sample of CD4+ T cells from blood, cultured in vitro. This sequence uses TRBV6-1 and TRBJ2-7, with the D gene not confidently named. The CDR3 loop reads CASSSPLDEQYF. The nucleotide sequence is given as TGTGCCAGCAGCTCCCCCCTAGACGAGCAGTACTTC.